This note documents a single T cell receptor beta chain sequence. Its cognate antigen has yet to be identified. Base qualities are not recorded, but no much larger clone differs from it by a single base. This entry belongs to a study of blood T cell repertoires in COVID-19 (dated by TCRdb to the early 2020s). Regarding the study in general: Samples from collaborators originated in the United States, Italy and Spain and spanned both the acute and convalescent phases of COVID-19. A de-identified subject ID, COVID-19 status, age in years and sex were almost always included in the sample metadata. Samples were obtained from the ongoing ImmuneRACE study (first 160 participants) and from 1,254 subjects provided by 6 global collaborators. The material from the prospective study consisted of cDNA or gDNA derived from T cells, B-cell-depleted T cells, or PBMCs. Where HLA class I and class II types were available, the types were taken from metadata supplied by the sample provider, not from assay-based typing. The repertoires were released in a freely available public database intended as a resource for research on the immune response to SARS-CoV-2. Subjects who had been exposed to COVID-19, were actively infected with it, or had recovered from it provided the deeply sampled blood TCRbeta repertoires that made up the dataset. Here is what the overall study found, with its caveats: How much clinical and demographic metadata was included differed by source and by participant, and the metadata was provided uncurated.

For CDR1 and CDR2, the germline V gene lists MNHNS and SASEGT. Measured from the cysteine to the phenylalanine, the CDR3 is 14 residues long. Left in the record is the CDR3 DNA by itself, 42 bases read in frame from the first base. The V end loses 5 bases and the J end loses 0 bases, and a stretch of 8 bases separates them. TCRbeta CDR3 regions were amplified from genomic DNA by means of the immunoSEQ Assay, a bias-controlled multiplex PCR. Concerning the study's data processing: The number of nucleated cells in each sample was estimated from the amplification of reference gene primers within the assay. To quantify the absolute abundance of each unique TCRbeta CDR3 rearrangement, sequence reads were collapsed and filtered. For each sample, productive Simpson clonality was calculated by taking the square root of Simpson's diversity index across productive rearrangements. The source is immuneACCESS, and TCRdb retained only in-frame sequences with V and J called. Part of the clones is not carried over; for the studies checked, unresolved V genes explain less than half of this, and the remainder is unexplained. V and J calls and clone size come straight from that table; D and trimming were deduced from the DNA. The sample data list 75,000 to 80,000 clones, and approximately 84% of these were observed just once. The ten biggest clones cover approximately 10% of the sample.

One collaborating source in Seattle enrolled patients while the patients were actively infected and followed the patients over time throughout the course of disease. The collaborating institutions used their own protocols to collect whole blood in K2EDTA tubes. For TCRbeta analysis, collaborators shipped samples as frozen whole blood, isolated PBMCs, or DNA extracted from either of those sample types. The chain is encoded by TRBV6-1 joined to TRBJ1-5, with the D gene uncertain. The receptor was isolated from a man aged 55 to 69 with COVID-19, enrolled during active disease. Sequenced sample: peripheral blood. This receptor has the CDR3 CASSLSDSNQPQHF. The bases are TGTGCCAGCAGTCTCAGTGATAGCAATCAGCCCCAGCATTTT.